Presented here are 21 T cell receptor beta chains from one specimen sequenced in a study of blood T cell repertoires in COVID-19. Method: immunoSEQ multiplex PCR; TCRdb's copy keeps in-frame clones and lacks some. The sample holds about 49,000 clones, approximately 80% seen once. Sequencing input: peripheral blood. The receptors shown here come from a woman aged 60 to 75 with acute or convalescent COVID-19.

This chain uses TRBV6-5 with TRBJ1-4; tentatively, D is TRBD1 (5 bases). Trimming took 6 bases from V and 0 from J, leaving 11 bases between them. The CDR3 covers 15 residues. The V gene's germline CDR1 is MNHEY and CDR2 SVGAGI. The CDR3, as DNA: TGTGCCAGCAGACGACTGACAGCAACTAATGAAAAACTGTTTTTT. Protein product: CASRRLTATNEKLFF.

V usage is TRBV18 and J usage is TRBJ1-1; 9 bases agree with TRBD1. V was pared by 1 base and J by 5 bases, with 5 bases of the junction left unmatched. The CDR3 has 15 amino acids. Per germline, CDR1 KGHSH and CDR2 LQKENI. CDR3 in DNA: TGTGCCAGCTCACCACGACAGGGGGGTAGGACTGAAGCTTTCTTT. The encoded protein is CASSPRQGGRTEAFF.

The chain couples TRBV14 to TRBJ2-7; 9 nucleotides match TRBD2. The V gene end was trimmed by 2 bases and the J gene end by 6 bases; junction bases not matched to a gene: 5. This CDR3 comprises 14 residues. Per the germline V gene, CDR1 is SGHDN and CDR2 is FVKESK. CDR3: CASSQLAGSGEQYF. As DNA, the CDR3 is TGTGCCAGCAGCCAACTAGCGGGAAGTGGCGAGCAGTACTTC.

This clone was counted between two and nine times. V gene TRBV30 combines with J gene TRBJ1-2; D is ambiguous. The CDR3 loop spans 14 amino acids. CDR1 GTSNPN and CDR2 SVGIG come from the germline V gene (reference sequence). Trimming pared 5 bases from V and 5 bases from J, leaving 18 bases between. The CDR3 here is CAWAPSVLRYGYTF. CDR3 bases: TGTGCCTGGGCCCCGTCGGTCCTACGTTATGGCTACACCTTC.

The V call is TRBV30, the J call TRBJ2-2; D is unresolved. The CDR3 extends over 14 amino acids. V lost 4 bases and J 1 base, leaving 10 bases between the germline ends. Germline V lookup: CDR1 GTSNPN, CDR2 SVGIG (reference sequence). In nucleotides, the CDR3 is TGTGCCTGGACTACACGGAGGAACACCGGGGAGCTGTTTTTT. Amino acids: CAWTTRRNTGELFF.

The chain links TRBV18 to TRBJ2-5; D may be TRBD2 (7 bases). The CDR3 has 13 residues. Germline V gene data show CDR1 as KGHSH and CDR2 as LQKENI. Trimming stripped 5 bases from V and 5 bases from J, with 12 bases between. The CDR3, as DNA: TGTGCCAGCTCAGAGGCGGGGGCGGAGACCCAGTACTTC. The encoded protein is CASSEAGAETQYF. Full variable domain (remainder filled in from reference TRBV18 and TRBJ2-5): NAGVMQNPRHLVRRRGQEARLRCSPMKGHSHVYWYRQLPEEGLKFMVYLQKENIIDESGMPKERFSAEFPKEGPSILRIQQVVRGDSAAYFCASSEAGAETQYFGPGTRLLVL.

In DNA form, the CDR3 reads TGTGCCTGGAGTGATAGGAGAATGAACACTGAAGCTTTCTTT. Translating it yields CAWSDRRMNTEAFF. The chain has TRBV30 and TRBJ1-1; no clear D gene. V dropped 1 base and J dropped 0 bases, with 9 bases sitting between them. This CDR3 has 14 residues. The germline gives CDR1 GTSNPN, CDR2 SVGIG (reference sequence).

V usage is TRBV6-6 and J usage is TRBJ1-4, with a tentative D call TRBD1 (5 bases). The CDR3 totals 15 residues. Germline CDR1 reads MNHNY; CDR2 reads SVGAGI (reference sequence). V gave up 2 bases and J gave up 6 bases, with 13 bases separating them. In DNA form, the CDR3 reads TGTGCCAGCAGTTACGTTCAGGGTGTCGATGAAAAACTGTTTTTT. This sequence encodes CASSYVQGVDEKLFF.

This chain connects TRBV19 to TRBJ1-1, with a weak D call TRBD1 (5 bases). The CDR3 extends over 14 amino acids. Germline lookup yields CDR1 LNHDA and CDR2 SQIVND (reference sequence). Trimming removed 9 bases from V and 5 bases from J, with 19 bases in between. The DNA for the CDR3 is TGTGCCAGCAACCGGGACTTCGCGGGAACTGAAGCTTTCTTT. It is translated as CASNRDFAGTEAFF.

This rearrangement joins TRBV21-1 to TRBJ2-7; TRBD2, the D gene given by the table, was not confirmed from the DNA. TRBV21-1 is an annotated pseudogene. The CDR3 consists of 16 residues. The CDR3 sequence is CASSGFTSGGPYEQYF. As DNA, the CDR3 is TGTGCCAGCAGCGGGTTTACTAGCGGGGGTCCCTACGAGCAGTACTTC.

Points on this clone: Distinct nucleotide sequences in the sample also encode this CDR3. This chain joins TRBV30 and TRBJ2-7; D possibly corresponds to TRBD1 (5 bases). Trimming removed 3 bases from V and 2 bases from J, with 11 bases in between. Looked up from germline, CDR1 is GTSNPN and CDR2 is SVGIG (reference sequence). The CDR3 spans 13 residues. Here the CDR3 DNA reads TGTGCCTGGAGCCTGAAGGGGACCTACGAGCAGTACTTC. It encodes CAWSLKGTYEQYF. The full variable domain, with the rest looked up from reference TRBV30 and TRBJ2-7, is SQTIHQWPATLVQPVGSPLSLECTVEGTSNPNLYWYRQAAGRGLQLLFYSVGIGQISSEVPQNLSASRPQDRQFILSSKKLLLSDSGFYLCAWSLKGTYEQYFGPGTRLTVT.

The chain employs TRBV2 and TRBJ2-7; TRBD1 might be the D (6 bases). V lost 5 bases and J lost 0, with 14 bases in between. This CDR3 is built from 15 residues. CDR1 SNHLY and CDR2 FYNNEI come from the germline V gene. The CDR3 DNA sequence: TGTGCCAGCAGTCGGACAGTGCTGAGCTCCTACGAGCAGTACTTC. Amino acid sequence: CASSRTVLSSYEQYF. The full variable domain, completed using reference TRBV2 and TRBJ2-7, is EPEVTQTPSHQVTQMGQEVILRCVPISNHLYFYWYRQILGQKVEFLVSFYNNEISEKSEIFDDQFSVERPDGSNFTLKIRSTKLEDSAMYFCASSRTVLSSYEQYFGPGTRLTVT.

This chain uses TRBV27 with TRBJ1-6; 7 bases map to TRBD1. V was pared by 4 bases and J by 5 bases, with 23 bases of the junction left unmatched. This CDR3 is 21 amino acids long. Germline assignment: CDR1 MNHEY and CDR2 SMNVEV (reference sequence). CDR3 in amino acids: CASSSTTGTAYIQGHNSPLHF. DNA for the CDR3: TGTGCCAGCAGTTCGACAACAGGGACAGCCTACATCCAGGGCCATAATTCACCCCTCCACTTT.

The J gene is TRBJ2-7, the V gene TRBV11-2; TRBD2 agrees at 10 bases. The V gene end was trimmed by 6 bases and the J gene end by 0 bases; junction bases not matched to a gene: 8. Germline V gene data show CDR1 as SGHAT and CDR2 as FQNNGV. This CDR3 is 16 amino acids long. CDR3 DNA: TGTGCCAGCAGAACCTTTAGCGGGAGGAGCTCCTACGAGCAGTACTTC. Its translation is CASRTFSGRSSYEQYF.

The chain has TRBV19 and TRBJ1-1; possibly TRBD1 for D (5 bases). The CDR3 extends over 15 amino acids. Germline V gene data show CDR1 as LNHDA and CDR2 as SQIVND (reference sequence). V gave up 5 bases and J gave up 6 bases, with 19 bases separating them. CDR3 DNA sequence: TGTGCCAGTAGTGTGTGGGGTGTGGAGGGGTCTGAAGCTTTCTTT. It codes for CASSVWGVEGSEAFF.

In its sample, this clone was seen a few times. The V gene is TRBV3-1 (or the pseudogene TRBV3-2), the J gene TRBJ1-1; 8 bases are shared with TRBD1. V lost 10 bases to trimming and J lost 4 bases; unmatched junction nucleotides: 8. The germline V gene has CDR1 LGHDT and CDR2 YNNKEL (reference sequence). The CDR3 is made up of 13 amino acids. The CDR3 here is CATSGQASTEAFF. The CDR3 DNA is TGTGCCACCTCGGGACAGGCGAGCACTGAAGCTTTCTTT.

The V and J genes are TRBV14 and TRBJ1-1; 8 nucleotides agree with TRBD1. The CDR3 contains 14 residues. J lost 3 bases, V lost 3 bases, and 3 bases had no gene match. CDR1 is SGHDN and CDR2 is FVKESK in the germline V gene. CDR3 coding DNA: TGTGCCAGCAGCCAGGACAGGGTGTACACTGAAGCTTTCTTT. Encoded protein: CASSQDRVYTEAFF.

The CDR3 spells CASSSKPTGDYGYTF. The CDR3 DNA follows: TGTGCCAGCAGTTCGAAACCGACAGGAGACTATGGCTACACCTTC. V usage is TRBV28 and J usage is TRBJ1-2; D perhaps matches TRBD1 (6 bases). Trimming took off 4 bases at V and 3 bases at J, with 15 bases between the two ends. Germline V gene lookup returns CDR1 MDHEN and CDR2 SYDVKM. CDR3 length: 15 residues.

The chain has TRBV27 and TRBJ2-2; 9 bases agree with TRBD2. In germline, CDR1 is MNHEY, CDR2 SMNVEV (reference sequence). The CDR3 spans 13 residues. V was clipped by 10 bases and J by 3 bases; unmatched bases: 3. CDR3 region: CATRTSDTGELFF. CDR3 nucleotides: TGTGCCACCCGGACTAGCGACACCGGGGAGCTGTTTTTT.

The V call is TRBV19, the J call TRBJ1-4, with 8 nucleotides matching TRBD1. Germline CDR1 and CDR2: LNHDA and SQIVND (reference sequence). CDR3 length: 15 residues. V gave up 5 bases and J gave up 7 bases; unmatched junction bases: 9. Here the CDR3 DNA reads TGTGCCAGTAGTCCCGGGACAGGATACCGTGAAAAACTGTTTTTT. It codes for CASSPGTGYREKLFF.

The rearrangement links TRBV6-5 to TRBJ1-1; maybe TRBD1 (5 bases). The germline V gene has CDR1 MNHEY and CDR2 SVGAGI. This CDR3 has 14 residues. V lost 10 bases to trimming and J lost 0 bases, with 15 bases between them. CDR3 in DNA: TGTGCCACGTACGGGGGATCCATGAACACTGAAGCTTTCTTT. It encodes CATYGGSMNTEAFF.